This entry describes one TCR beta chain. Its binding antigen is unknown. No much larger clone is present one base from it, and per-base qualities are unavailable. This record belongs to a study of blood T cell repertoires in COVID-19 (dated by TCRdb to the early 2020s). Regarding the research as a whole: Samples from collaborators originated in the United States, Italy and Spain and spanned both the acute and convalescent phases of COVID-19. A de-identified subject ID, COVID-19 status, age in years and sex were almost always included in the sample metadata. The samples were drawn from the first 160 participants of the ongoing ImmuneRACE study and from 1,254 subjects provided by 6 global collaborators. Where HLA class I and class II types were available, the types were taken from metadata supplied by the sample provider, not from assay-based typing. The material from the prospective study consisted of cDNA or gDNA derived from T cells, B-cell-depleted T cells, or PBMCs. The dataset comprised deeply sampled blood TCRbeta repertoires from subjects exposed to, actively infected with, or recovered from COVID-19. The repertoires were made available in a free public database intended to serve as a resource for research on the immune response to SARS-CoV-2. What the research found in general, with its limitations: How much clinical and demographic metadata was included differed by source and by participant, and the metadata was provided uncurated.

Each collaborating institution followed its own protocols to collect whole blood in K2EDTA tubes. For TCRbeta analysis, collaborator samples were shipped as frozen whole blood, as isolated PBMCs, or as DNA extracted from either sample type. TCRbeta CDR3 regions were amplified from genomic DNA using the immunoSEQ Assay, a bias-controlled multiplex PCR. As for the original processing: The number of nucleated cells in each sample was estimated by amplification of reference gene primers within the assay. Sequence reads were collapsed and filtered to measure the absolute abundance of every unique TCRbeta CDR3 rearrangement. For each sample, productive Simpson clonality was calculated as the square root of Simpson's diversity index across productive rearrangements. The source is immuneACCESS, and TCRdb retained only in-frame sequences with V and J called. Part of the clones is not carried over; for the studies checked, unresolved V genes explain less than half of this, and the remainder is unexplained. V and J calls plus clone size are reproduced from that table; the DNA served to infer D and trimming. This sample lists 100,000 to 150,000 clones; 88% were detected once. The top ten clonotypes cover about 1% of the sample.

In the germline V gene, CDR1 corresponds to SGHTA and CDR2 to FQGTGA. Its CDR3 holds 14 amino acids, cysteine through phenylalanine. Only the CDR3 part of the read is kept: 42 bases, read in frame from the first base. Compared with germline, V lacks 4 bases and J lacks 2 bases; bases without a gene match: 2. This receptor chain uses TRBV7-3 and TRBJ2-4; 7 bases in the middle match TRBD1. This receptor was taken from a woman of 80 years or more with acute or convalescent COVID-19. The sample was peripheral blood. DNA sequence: TGTGCCAGCAGCTCAGGGGGAACCAAAAACATTCAGTACTTC. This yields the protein CASSSGGTKNIQYF.